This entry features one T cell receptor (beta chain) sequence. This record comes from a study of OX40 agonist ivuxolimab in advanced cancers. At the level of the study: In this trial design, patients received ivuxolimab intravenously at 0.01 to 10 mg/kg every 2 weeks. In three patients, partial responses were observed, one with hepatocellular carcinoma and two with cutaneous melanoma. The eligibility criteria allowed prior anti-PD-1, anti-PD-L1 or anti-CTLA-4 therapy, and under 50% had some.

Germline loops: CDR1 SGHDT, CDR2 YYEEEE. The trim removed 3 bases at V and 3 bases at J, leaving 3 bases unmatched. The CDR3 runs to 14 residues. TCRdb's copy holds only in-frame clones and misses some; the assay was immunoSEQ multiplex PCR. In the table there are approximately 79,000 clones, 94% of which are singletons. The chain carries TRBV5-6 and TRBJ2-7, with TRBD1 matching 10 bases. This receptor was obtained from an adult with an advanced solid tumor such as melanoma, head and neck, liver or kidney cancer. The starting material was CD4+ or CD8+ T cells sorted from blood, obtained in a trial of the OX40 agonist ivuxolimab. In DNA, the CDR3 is TGTGCCAGCAGCTACGGGACAGGGGTCTACGAGCAGTACTTC. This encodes CASSYGTGVYEQYF.